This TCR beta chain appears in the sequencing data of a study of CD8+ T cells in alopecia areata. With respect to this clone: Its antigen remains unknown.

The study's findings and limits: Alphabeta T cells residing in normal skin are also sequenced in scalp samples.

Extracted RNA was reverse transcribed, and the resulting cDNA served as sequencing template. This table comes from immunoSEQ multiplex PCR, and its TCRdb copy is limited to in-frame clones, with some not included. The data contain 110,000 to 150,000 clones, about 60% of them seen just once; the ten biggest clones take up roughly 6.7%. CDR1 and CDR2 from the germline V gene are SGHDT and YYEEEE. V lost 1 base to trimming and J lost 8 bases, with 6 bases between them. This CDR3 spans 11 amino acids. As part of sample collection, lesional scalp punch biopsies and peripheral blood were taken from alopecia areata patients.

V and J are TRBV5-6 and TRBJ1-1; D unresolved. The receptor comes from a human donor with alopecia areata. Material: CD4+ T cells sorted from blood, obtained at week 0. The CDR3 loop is CASSLNFEAFF. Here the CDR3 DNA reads TGTGCCAGCAGCTTGAACTTCGAAGCTTTCTTT.